Presented here are 3 T cell receptor beta chains from one specimen sequenced in a study of human T cells and chemical hapten exposure. The time point here: patch test 1, 2 weeks after DPC sensitization. Treatment in this sample: therapeutic diphenylcyclopropenone sensitization with weekly scalp DPC. MiXCR was run by TCRdb on the RACE reads, yielding one entry per CDR3 protein. The table shows roughly 200,000 distinct CDR3 sequences, with around 20% occurring only once. The sample here was whole blood, taken in connection with sensitization to the hapten diphenylcyclopropenone (DPC). The receptors originated from a woman in her 50s with alopecia areata. Some clones in this sample may be carry-over from other donors' samples.

This clonotype was observed a handful of times. The chain recombines TRBV18 with TRBJ1-5; D remains unclear. The ends were cut back, 3 bases at V and 5 bases at J, with 5 bases in the middle. The CDR3 totals 12 residues. Germline V gene data show CDR1 as KGHSH and CDR2 as LQKENI. The CDR3 sequence: CASSPAYQPQHF. CDR3 in DNA: TGTGCCAGCTCACCCGCTTATCAGCCCCAGCATTTT.

This chain links TRBV7-9 with TRBJ1-4; possibly TRBD1 for D (5 bases). This CDR3 is built from 14 residues. CDR1 SEHNR and CDR2 FQNEAQ come from the germline V gene (reference sequence). Trimming removed 2 bases at V and 10 bases at J, with 14 bases between. Here the CDR3 DNA reads TGTGCCAGCAGCTTAAGGGGAGAGAGTGGAAAACTGTTTTTT. Amino acids: CASSLRGESGKLFF.

The CDR3 is CASSNGQVGPSGANVLTF. DNA for the CDR3: TGCGCCAGCAGCAACGGACAGGTAGGGCCCTCTGGGGCCAACGTCCTGACTTTC. The chain couples TRBV5-1 to TRBJ2-6, with 7 bases matching TRBD1. This CDR3 has 18 amino acids. Losses at the gene ends were 4 bases for V and 0 bases for J; bases not matched to a gene: 10. CDR1 is SGHRS, CDR2 YFSETQ, per germline.